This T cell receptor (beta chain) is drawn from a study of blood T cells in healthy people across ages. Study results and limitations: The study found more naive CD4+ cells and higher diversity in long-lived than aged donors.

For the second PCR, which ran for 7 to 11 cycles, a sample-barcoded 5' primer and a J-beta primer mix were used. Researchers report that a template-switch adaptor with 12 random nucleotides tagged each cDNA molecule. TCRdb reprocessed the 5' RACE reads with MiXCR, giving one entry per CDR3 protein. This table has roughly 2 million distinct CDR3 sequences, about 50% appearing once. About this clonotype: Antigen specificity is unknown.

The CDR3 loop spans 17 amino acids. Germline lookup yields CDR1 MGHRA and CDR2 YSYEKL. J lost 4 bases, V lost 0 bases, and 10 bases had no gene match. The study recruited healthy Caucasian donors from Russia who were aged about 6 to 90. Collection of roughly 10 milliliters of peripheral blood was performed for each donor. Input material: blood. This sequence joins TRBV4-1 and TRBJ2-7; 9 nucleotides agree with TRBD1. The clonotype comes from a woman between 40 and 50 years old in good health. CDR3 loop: CASSQDSPRQGGYEQYF. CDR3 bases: TGCGCCAGCAGCCAAGATAGTCCCCGACAGGGGGGTTACGAGCAGTACTTC.